The 31 T cell receptor beta chains in this list originate from one sample, sequenced in a study of blood T cell repertoires in COVID-19. TCRdb keeps only in-frame clones here, not all; method: immunoSEQ multiplex PCR. Among 65,000 to 75,000 clones listed, approximately 80% were seen once. Sequenced input: peripheral blood. Receptors were obtained from a man of 80 years or more with acute or convalescent COVID-19.

The chain has TRBV5-5 and TRBJ1-5, with 8 bases lining up with TRBD1. The germline CDR1 and CDR2 sequences are SGHKS and YYEKEE (reference sequence). The CDR3 consists of 17 residues. The V gene end was trimmed by 4 bases and the J gene end by 3 bases; junction bases not matched to a gene: 12. The CDR3 DNA is TGTGCCAGCAGCCGTATACTCGACAGGGGCAACAATCAGCCCCAGCATTTT. Protein: CASSRILDRGNNQPQHF.

The chain couples TRBV19 to TRBJ2-1, with 10 nucleotides matching TRBD2. The CDR3 length is 15 residues. The V gene end was trimmed by 3 bases and the J gene end by 8 bases; junction bases not matched to a gene: 7. Germline V CDR1 and CDR2: LNHDA, SQIVND (reference sequence). In nucleotides, the CDR3 is TGTGCCAGTAGTATTCCTAGCGGGAGACGGCATGAGCAGTTCTTC. This encodes CASSIPSGRRHEQFF.

This clone was counted only a few times. The genes are TRBV9 and TRBJ2-7; 12 bases align to TRBD1. Unmatched junction bases numbered 8, after V lost 3 bases and J lost 7 bases. The CDR3 has 15 residues. Germline V CDR1 and CDR2: SGDLS, YYNGEE. The CDR3 is CASSGGTGGLGEQYF. For the CDR3, the DNA is TGTGCCAGCAGCGGCGGGACAGGGGGCTTGGGGGAGCAGTACTTC.

V is TRBV6-5 and J is TRBJ1-3; TRBD1 matches 7 bases. The V and J ends lost 6 bases and 0 bases, in that order; junction bases with no gene match: 5. This CDR3 is built from 15 residues. From germline, CDR1 is MNHEY and CDR2 SVGAGI. CDR3 sequence (DNA): TGTGCCAGCAGCCTCCGGGACAGCTCTGGAAACACCATATATTTT. Encoded protein: CASSLRDSSGNTIYF.

The chain employs TRBV19 and TRBJ1-3; D call uncertain. Germline CDR1 and CDR2: LNHDA and SQIVND (reference sequence). CDR3 size: 16 residues. Trimming took off 3 bases at V and 0 bases at J, with 12 bases between the two ends. Written as DNA, the CDR3 is TGTGCCAGTAGTATGACACGACCGAGCTCTGGAAACACCATATATTTT. Its translation: CASSMTRPSSGNTIYF.

The rearrangement uses TRBV11-1 and TRBJ2-7, with a weak D call TRBD2 (6 bases). The CDR3 contains 14 residues. Per the germline V gene, CDR1 is SGHAT and CDR2 is FQDESV (reference sequence). The V end lost 4 bases, the J end lost 0 bases, and 10 bases lay between the germline ends. The CDR3 protein is CASSSTEGSYEQYF. CDR3 nucleotide sequence: TGTGCCAGCAGCTCAACGGAGGGCTCCTACGAGCAGTACTTC.

The chain joins TRBV6-5 to TRBJ1-5; weak D call: TRBD1 (5 bases). Germline loops: CDR1 MNHEY, CDR2 SVGAGI. The CDR3 runs 15 residues. Trimming removed 0 bases at V and 4 bases at J, with 10 bases between. The DNA of the CDR3 is TGTGCCAGCAGTTACTCACTCGGGGGGAATCAGCCCCAGCATTTT. Its translation is CASSYSLGGNQPQHF.

The chain joins TRBV5-5 to TRBJ2-3; TRBD2 agrees at 15 bases. CDR3 length equals 16 residues. Germline-derived CDR1 and CDR2 are SGHKS and YYEKEE (reference sequence). V trimming: 4 bases; J trimming: 6 bases; junction bases outside the gene matches: 6. The chain's CDR3 is CASSKGTSGRRDTQYF. The CDR3 coding sequence is TGTGCCAGCAGCAAGGGGACTAGCGGGAGGCGGGATACGCAGTATTTT.

The DNA for the CDR3 is TGTGCCTGGCGGACATCAGATAATTCACCCCTCCACTTT. Translation: CAWRTSDNSPLHF. The chain employs TRBV30 and TRBJ1-6; D is perhaps TRBD1 (5 bases). The CDR3 length is 13 residues. CDR1 is GTSNPN, CDR2 SVGIG, per germline (reference sequence). Trimming stripped 5 bases from V and 5 bases from J, with 10 bases between.

The chain couples TRBV5-1 to TRBJ2-5; TRBD2 is a possible D gene (7 bases). This CDR3 is built from 15 residues. V was trimmed by 1 base and J by 3 bases, leaving 13 bases between them. CDR1 and CDR2 from the germline V gene are SGHRS and YFSETQ. The CDR3 bases are TGCGCCAGCAGCTTGCGGGGGGCGGGAGAAGAGACCCAGTACTTC. This sequence encodes CASSLRGAGEETQYF.

The chain recombines TRBV21-1 with TRBJ1-4; the DNA was not used to check the table's D call, TRBD1. TRBV21-1 corresponds to a pseudogene. This CDR3 contains 14 residues. The CDR3 nucleotides are TGTGCCAGCTGCGGACAGGCAACTAATGAAAAACTGTTTTTT. This codes for CASCGQATNEKLFF.

The V call is TRBV5-1, the J call TRBJ2-1, with unresolved D. V lost 3 bases, J lost 8 bases, and 9 bases lay in between. The germline V gene has CDR1 SGHRS and CDR2 YFSETQ. This CDR3 comprises 12 residues. In nucleotides, the CDR3 is TGCGCCAGCAGCTCCGTAAGCCATGAGCAGTTCTTC. Its protein is CASSSVSHEQFF.

This clone was seen just once. The chain uses TRBV28 and TRBJ1-4; no firm D call. The ends were cut back, 7 bases at V and 7 bases at J, with 19 bases in the middle. The V gene's germline CDR1 is MDHEN and CDR2 SYDVKM. This CDR3 comprises 15 residues. CDR3 DNA sequence: TGTGCCAGCACGAAGCCCGCCAACCGGGGTGAAAAACTGTTTTTT. Protein product: CASTKPANRGEKLFF.

V and J are TRBV27 and TRBJ1-2; TRBD1 might be the D (6 bases). Germline CDR1 reads MNHEY; CDR2 reads SMNVEV (reference sequence). The CDR3 runs to 14 residues. V gave up 6 bases and J gave up 7 bases, with 18 bases separating them. For the CDR3, the DNA is TGTGCCAGCAGCCTGTCGGGGGGCGCCGGTGGCTACACCTTC. It yields the protein CASSLSGGAGGYTF.

The V gene is TRBV5-4, the J gene TRBJ2-3; TRBD1 agrees at 8 bases. There are 16 residues in the CDR3. V lost 4 bases, J lost 3 bases, and 10 bases stayed unmatched. Germline V gene data show CDR1 as SGHNT and CDR2 as YYREEE (reference sequence). The CDR3 nucleotides read TGTGCCAGCAGCATCGGACAGGGCCCCCGAACAGATACGCAGTATTTT. Translated, it gives CASSIGQGPRTDTQYF.

The chain recombines TRBV6-5 with TRBJ1-2, with no clear D. V lost 7 bases and J 7 bases, leaving 13 bases between the germline ends. Germline lookup yields CDR1 MNHEY and CDR2 SVGAGI. CDR3 size: 12 residues. The DNA for the CDR3 is TGTGCCAGCAATACGGGAGGACTTGGCTACACCTTC. Residues: CASNTGGLGYTF.

In this sample, this clone turned up a few times. The rearrangement joins TRBV5-4 to TRBJ2-2, with a weak D call TRBD1 (5 bases). Germline V gene sequence: CDR1 SGHNT, CDR2 YYREEE (reference sequence). With 10 bases removed from V and 1 base from J, the gap between germline ends came to 11 bases. The length of the CDR3 is 13 residues. This CDR3 reads CAGRQLNTGELFF. In nucleotides, the CDR3 is TGTGCCGGTAGACAGCTGAACACCGGGGAGCTGTTTTTT.

The chain employs TRBV4-1 and TRBJ2-1, with TRBD2 identical over 16 bases. The CDR3 covers 22 residues. The junction had 18 bases not matched to a gene; V was cut back by 3 bases and J by 4 bases. The germline V gene has CDR1 MGHRA and CDR2 YSYEKL. The CDR3: CASSQAGSPGLAGGPGYNEQFF. CDR3 DNA: TGCGCCAGCAGCCAGGCCGGATCACCGGGACTAGCGGGAGGGCCGGGTTACAATGAGCAGTTCTTC.

The chain combines TRBV3-1 (or the pseudogene TRBV3-2) with TRBJ2-5; 16 bases are a match to TRBD2. CDR1 is LGHDT and CDR2 is YNNKEL in the germline V gene (reference sequence). J lost 5 bases, V lost 8 bases, and 2 bases had no gene match. The CDR3 is 14 amino acids. CDR3 region: CASGTSGGVETQYF. Here the CDR3 DNA reads TGTGCCAGCGGGACTAGCGGGGGGGTGGAGACCCAGTACTTC.

This clone was detected once. The chain carries TRBV7-2 and TRBJ2-3, with TRBD2 matching over 9 bases. The CDR3 consists of 16 residues. J lost 1 base, V lost 5 bases, and 7 bases had no gene match. Germline V gene data show CDR1 as SGHTA and CDR2 as FQGNSA. The CDR3 loop reads CASSASGGPGTDTQYF. The DNA of the CDR3 is TGTGCCAGCAGCGCCAGCGGGGGGCCTGGCACAGATACGCAGTATTTT.

The V and J genes are TRBV3-1 (or the pseudogene TRBV3-2) and TRBJ2-2, with 9 positions matching TRBD2. CDR3 length: 16 residues. The junction had 5 bases not matched to a gene; V was cut back by 0 bases and J by 6 bases. The germline V gene has CDR1 LGHDT and CDR2 YNNKEL (reference sequence). CDR3 in amino acids: CASSQEPSSGAGELFF. The CDR3 region has the DNA TGTGCCAGCAGCCAAGAACCCTCTAGCGGGGCCGGGGAGCTGTTTTTT.

The rearrangement uses TRBV9 and TRBJ2-7, with D maybe TRBD1 (6 bases). The germline V gene encodes CDR1 SGDLS and CDR2 YYNGEE. Trimming took off 4 bases at V and 5 bases at J, with 22 bases between the two ends. CDR3 size: 16 residues. The CDR3 DNA reads as TGTGCCAGCAGCAGACAAGGTGCAGGGGCGGAAAACGAGCAGTACTTC. The encoded protein is CASSRQGAGAENEQYF.

This clone has a count of ten or more. The rearrangement joins TRBV7-9 to TRBJ2-7; tentative D call: TRBD1 (5 bases). Between the trimmed V and J ends, which lost 3 bases and 2 bases, there was a span of 14 bases. The germline V gene has CDR1 SEHNR and CDR2 FQNEAQ (reference sequence). This CDR3 comprises 15 residues. The CDR3 DNA reads TGTGCCAGCAGCTTGGTGTCAGGGTTTGCCTACGAGCAGTACTTC. It codes for CASSLVSGFAYEQYF.

In this sample, this clone turned up a few times. The chain recombines TRBV28 with TRBJ2-7; 9 positions agree with TRBD1. From germline, CDR1 is MDHEN and CDR2 SYDVKM. Trimming at V came to 5 bases and at J to 4 bases, leaving 9 bases not matched to a gene. This CDR3 has 15 amino acids. In DNA form, the CDR3 reads TGTGCCAGCAGTACCTACCGGGACAGGGTTTACGAGCAGTACTTC. Residues: CASSTYRDRVYEQYF.

The chain links TRBV6-1 to TRBJ2-5, with 9 bases aligning to TRBD2. CDR1 is MNHNS, CDR2 SASEGT, per germline. This CDR3 contains 15 residues. The J segment lost 9 bases and the V segment lost 2 bases, leaving 10 bases of the junction unmatched. The chain's CDR3 is CASSESVVAGVSQYF. The CDR3 DNA sequence: TGTGCCAGCAGTGAAAGCGTGGTAGCGGGGGTGTCCCAGTACTTC.

The rearrangement uses TRBV5-1 and TRBJ1-4; TRBD1 matches 7 bases. Germline values: CDR1 SGHRS, CDR2 YFSETQ. The length of the CDR3 is 17 residues. Trimming at V came to 4 bases and at J to 0 bases, leaving 9 bases not matched to a gene. CDR3 loop: CASSQGDVMTTNEKLFF. CDR3 in DNA: TGCGCCAGCAGCCAGGGGGACGTTATGACAACTAATGAAAAACTGTTTTTT.

The J gene is TRBJ2-1, the V gene TRBV7-2; 11 bases match TRBD2. The germline V gene has CDR1 SGHTA and CDR2 FQGNSA. Unmatched junction bases numbered 6, after V lost 3 bases and J lost 8 bases. This CDR3 has 15 residues. DNA for the CDR3: TGTGCCAGCAGCTTTACTAGCGGGAGTTCAGATGAGCAGTTCTTC. It specifies CASSFTSGSSDEQFF.

This chain uses TRBV7-3 with TRBJ2-6, with 14 positions matching TRBD2. Unmatched junction bases numbered 8, after V lost 5 bases and J lost 2 bases. CDR1 and CDR2 (germline): SGHTA, FQGTGA. This CDR3 has 19 amino acids. For the CDR3, the DNA is TGTGCCAGCAGCCTCACGACTAGCGGGAGGGTAACTGGGGCCAACGTCCTGACTTTC. This gives the protein CASSLTTSGRVTGANVLTF.

This clone was picked up a small number of times. The chain employs TRBV7-2 and TRBJ1-4, with 9 bases identical to TRBD1. CDR1 SGHTA and CDR2 FQGNSA come from the germline V gene. The V and J ends lost 4 bases and 5 bases, in that order; junction bases with no gene match: 2. The CDR3 contains 14 residues. The CDR3 loop reads CASSWGTGNEKLFF. DNA of the CDR3: TGTGCCAGCAGCTGGGGGACAGGGAATGAAAAACTGTTTTTT.

The count of this clone is one. CDR3 sequence: CASSDRAGSDTQYF. CDR3 in DNA: TGTGCCAGTAGCGACAGGGCCGGTTCAGATACGCAGTATTTT. V gene TRBV19 combines with J gene TRBJ2-3; 7 positions match TRBD1. The V segment lost 6 bases and the J segment 4 bases; nucleotides outside the gene matches: 7. In germline, CDR1 is LNHDA, CDR2 SQIVND (reference sequence). This CDR3 is built from 14 residues. Variable domain in full (rest from reference TRBV19 and TRBJ2-3): DGGITQSPKYLFRKEGQNVTLSCEQNLNHDAMYWYRQDPGQGLRLIYYSQIVNDFQKGDIAEGYSVSREKKESFPLTVTSAQKNPTAFYLCASSDRAGSDTQYFGPGTRLTVL.

This chain links TRBV9 with TRBJ1-6; 7 bases map to TRBD1. The V gene end was trimmed by 3 bases and the J gene end by 2 bases; junction bases not matched to a gene: 2. The CDR3 runs 15 residues. Germline loops: CDR1 SGDLS, CDR2 YYNGEE. The CDR3 region is CASSAGQPYNSPLHF. DNA of the CDR3: TGTGCCAGCAGCGCGGGACAGCCCTATAATTCACCCCTCCACTTT.